The subject of this entry is one T cell receptor beta chain. As yet, its antigen is unknown. Each of the donors had about 9.9 milliliters of peripheral blood drawn into EDTA-treated Vacutainer tubes. Germline CDR1 reads SGHTA; CDR2 reads FQGNSA. The CDR3 runs 13 residues. Alongside a J-beta primer mix, a sample-barcoded 5' primer served in a second PCR lasting roughly 6 to 12 cycles. TCRdb reanalysed the 5' RACE reads using MiXCR and keeps one entry per CDR3 protein. Counted here are just under 900,000 distinct CDR3 sequences, roughly 26% occurring once; the ten biggest clones make up about 18%. This entry is derived from a study of blood T cells in healthy people across ages. The study, taken as a whole, reports: Diversity of TCR beta correlated strongly with naive T cell percentage. The study could not conclusively compare naive and antigen-experienced cells, given its unsorted PBMCs. Among long-lived donors, naive CD4+ cells were more numerous and diversity higher than in aged donors.

The source of this sequence is an elderly woman in good health. The specimen sequenced was blood. This chain links TRBV7-2 with TRBJ2-1, with D unclear. The DNA matches TRBJ2-7 better at its end, which makes the J call doubtful. The chain's CDR3 is CASSLGWAGEQYF. The DNA for the CDR3 is TGTGCCAGCAGCTTAGGATGGGCAGGCGAGCAGTACTTC.